This TCR delta chain was found in a study of Vδ1+ human thymocytes. Overall study results and limits: In the thymus, TRG and TRD repertoires looked highly polyclonal with Gaussian CDR3 lengths. Bulk repertoire data may be misinterpreted because of unexpected Vdelta2 sequences. Around 20% of thymic delta-chain sequences were Vdelta2, with few Vdelta3, unlike blood Vdelta1+ controls.

The template was reverse-transcribed extracted RNA. CDR3 amplicons came from multiplex PCR with pooled V-gene forward and constant-region reverse primers. TCRdb re-analyzed the multiplex PCR reads via CATT. The data show tens of thousands of delta-chain clones, around a sixth seen once. On this clone: Its antigen is currently unknown.

V lost 2 bases to trimming and J lost 0 bases, with 16 bases between them. The CDR3 covers 17 residues. Germline loops: CDR1 TSWWSYY, CDR2 QGS. V gene TRDV1 combines with J gene TRDJ1, with D possibly being TRDD2 (5 bases). Sequenced sample: Vdelta1+ gamma-delta thymocytes from the thymus. Indicated subset: FACS-sorted CD3+ TCRalphabeta- TCRVdelta1+ TCRVdelta2- thymocytes. This TCR was sampled from a boy less than two years old who had congenital heart surgery. CDR3: CALGEGRSYPYTDKLIF. The CDR3 region has the DNA TGTGCTCTTGGGGAAGGTAGATCCTATCCGTACACCGATAAACTCATCTTT.